The entry below describes one TCR beta chain. The data originate from a study of technical replicates of blood from four donors. This table comes from immunoSEQ multiplex PCR, and its TCRdb copy is limited to in-frame clones, with some not included. The sample consists of 85,000 to 100,000 clones, approximately 96% of them appearing once. The V end was cut by 4 bases, the J end by 9 bases, with 13 bases between. Per germline, CDR1 SNHLY and CDR2 FYNNEI. The CDR3 runs 14 residues. The sample comprised T cells isolated from PBMCs. This rearrangement joins TRBV2 to TRBJ1-6; no clear D gene. The receptor was isolated from a human donor in good health. In DNA, the CDR3 is TGTGCCAGCAGTGGACGGACTGGTAGTTCACCCCTCCACTTT. Its protein is CASSGRTGSSPLHF.